These T cell receptor beta chains were read from a single sample in a study of regulatory T cells in long-lasting Graves disease. TCRdb recomputed calls from the multiplex PCR reads with MiXCR, one row per CDR3 protein. The sample consists of a few hundred thousand distinct CDR3 sequences, 14% of them appearing once. The sample also formed part of further work on T cells in Graves' hyperthyroidism and ophthalmopathy.

This specimen consisted of peripheral blood mononuclear cells (PBMCs), obtained at new diagnosis, from a patient treated with antithyroid drugs. These receptors were collected from a woman aged 45-59 years with Graves disease. Both conserved end residues are part of each CDR3. The D gene is left open where the match is weak. The size of a clone is reported for some rows only, either as once, few or many, or as a class for expanded clones.

V gene: TRBV9
J gene: TRBJ2-5
D gene: NA
clone size: many
CDR3 DNA: TGTGCCAGCAGCCCTCGGGGGGCAGAGACCCAGTACTTC
CDR3 protein: CASSPRGAETQYF

V gene: TRBV4-2
J gene: TRBJ1-2
D gene: NA
clone size: many
CDR3 DNA: TGTGCCAGCAGCCAAGTGGACTTGACAGGCCGGGAGGATGGCTACACCTTC
CDR3 protein: CASSQVDLTGREDGYTF

V gene: TRBV7-2
J gene: TRBJ2-2
D gene: NA
clone size: NA
CDR3 DNA: TGTGCCAGCAGCTTAGGACGGGTGAACACCGGGGAGCTGTTTTTT
CDR3 protein: CASSLGRVNTGELFF

V gene: TRBV28
J gene: TRBJ1-5
D gene: NA
clone size: many
CDR3 DNA: TGTGCCAGCAGCTCCCTGGGTGGGGTCAATCAGCCCCAGCATTTT
CDR3 protein: CASSSLGGVNQPQHF

V gene: TRBV7-8
J gene: TRBJ1-2
D gene: NA
clone size: many
CDR3 DNA: TGTGCCAGCAGCTTGGACCAGGGTGATCGGAACTATGGCTACACCTTC
CDR3 protein: CASSLDQGDRNYGYTF

V gene: TRBV10-1
J gene: TRBJ2-1
D gene: TRBD2
clone size: many
CDR3 DNA: TGCGCCAGCAGTGAGTCGATGTTAGCGGGAGGGCCGTCCTACAATGAGCAGTTCTTC
CDR3 protein: CASSESMLAGGPSYNEQFF

V gene: TRBV6-1
J gene: TRBJ2-2
D gene: NA
clone size: many
CDR3 DNA: TGTGCCAGCAGCTTACAGTCGAACACCGGGGAGCTGTTTTTT
CDR3 protein: CASSLQSNTGELFF

V gene: TRBV11-1
J gene: TRBJ1-3
D gene: NA
clone size: few
CDR3 DNA: TGTGCCAGCAGGACGGGAAGCTCTGGAAACACCATATATTTT
CDR3 protein: CASRTGSSGNTIYF

V gene: TRBV6-4
J gene: TRBJ2-1
D gene: NA
clone size: many
CDR3 DNA: TGTGCCAGCAGTGACGGAGGGGGCTCCTACAATGAGCAGTTCTTC
CDR3 protein: CASSDGGGSYNEQFF

V gene: TRBV11-2
J gene: TRBJ1-3
D gene: NA
clone size: NA
CDR3 DNA: TGTGCCAGCAGCCCCTGGGGCAGACCCTACTCTGGAAACACCATATATTTT
CDR3 protein: CASSPWGRPYSGNTIYF

V gene: TRBV5-8
J gene: TRBJ2-7
D gene: TRBD2
clone size: NA
CDR3 DNA: TGTGCCAGCAGACCAGCGGGAGCGGACTACGAGCAGTACTTC
CDR3 protein: CASRPAGADYEQYF

V gene: TRBV2
J gene: TRBJ2-7
D gene: NA
clone size: NA
CDR3 DNA: TGTGCCAGCAGTGGCCTCCCGGGACCCCCCAGCGCGGGCCGCCCCTACGAGCAGTACTTC
CDR3 protein: CASSGLPGPPSAGRPYEQYF

V gene: TRBV19
J gene: TRBJ1-1
D gene: NA
clone size: NA
CDR3 DNA: TGTGCCAGCACCGGGACACACCTGAACACTGAAGCTTTCTTT
CDR3 protein: CASTGTHLNTEAFF

V gene: TRBV10-3
J gene: TRBJ2-1
D gene: TRBD2
clone size: many
CDR3 DNA: TGTGCCATCAAAACTAGCGGGAGCTCCTACAATGAGCAGTTCTTC
CDR3 protein: CAIKTSGSSYNEQFF

V gene: TRBV12-3/TRBV12-4
J gene: TRBJ1-2
D gene: NA
clone size: many
CDR3 DNA: TGTGCCAGCAGTCGACAGAACTATGGCTACACCTTC
CDR3 protein: CASSRQNYGYTF

V gene: TRBV6-5
J gene: TRBJ1-1
D gene: TRBD1
clone size: many
CDR3 DNA: TGTGCCAGCAGTTTAGGTCTGGGACAGGGGGTGGAAGCTTTCTTT
CDR3 protein: CASSLGLGQGVEAFF

V gene: TRBV5-5
J gene: TRBJ2-3
D gene: TRBD2
clone size: NA
CDR3 DNA: TGTGCCAGCAGCTCTCTAGCGGGAGGGCCGGTTAGCACAGATACGCAGTATTTT
CDR3 protein: CASSSLAGGPVSTDTQYF

V gene: TRBV11-3
J gene: TRBJ1-2
D gene: NA
clone size: few
CDR3 DNA: TGTGCCAGCAGCTTAGATTCCGGGACTAACTATGGCTACACCTTC
CDR3 protein: CASSLDSGTNYGYTF

V gene: TRBV7-9
J gene: TRBJ1-6
D gene: TRBD1
clone size: NA
CDR3 DNA: TGTGCCAGCAGCTCCTCCGGGACAGCCAATTCACCCCTCCACTTT
CDR3 protein: CASSSSGTANSPLHF

V gene: TRBV30
J gene: TRBJ2-3
D gene: NA
clone size: many
CDR3 DNA: TGTGCCTGGGAGACCGGAGATACGCAGTATTTT
CDR3 protein: CAWETGDTQYF

V gene: TRBV20-1
J gene: TRBJ2-3
D gene: NA
clone size: many
CDR3 DNA: TGCAGTGCTGCCTCACCAGGGGTAGGCACAGATACGCAGTATTTT
CDR3 protein: CSAASPGVGTDTQYF

V gene: TRBV9
J gene: TRBJ2-7
D gene: TRBD1
clone size: many
CDR3 DNA: TGTGCCAGCAGCGGATCCTTGGACAGGCCCTACGAGCAGTACTTC
CDR3 protein: CASSGSLDRPYEQYF

V gene: TRBV29-1
J gene: TRBJ2-3
D gene: NA
clone size: many
CDR3 DNA: TGCAGCGTTGAGACCACAGATACGCAGTATTTT
CDR3 protein: CSVETTDTQYF

V gene: TRBV5-1
J gene: TRBJ2-5
D gene: NA
clone size: many
CDR3 DNA: TGCGCCAGCAGCTTGGGTAGGACAGCCCAAGAGACCCAGTACTTC
CDR3 protein: CASSLGRTAQETQYF

V gene: TRBV24-1
J gene: TRBJ1-5
D gene: NA
clone size: NA
CDR3 DNA: TGTGCCACCAGCGAAGGGGGGTCCCCCACTCGGCCCCAGCATTTT
CDR3 protein: CATSEGGSPTRPQHF

V gene: TRBV30
J gene: TRBJ1-5
D gene: TRBD1
clone size: few
CDR3 DNA: TGTGCCTGGAGTCATTTTTATACCGGGACAGGGGTTGGGAGCGGCAATCAGCCCCAGCATTTT
CDR3 protein: CAWSHFYTGTGVGSGNQPQHF

V gene: TRBV5-1
J gene: TRBJ2-1
D gene: NA
clone size: few
CDR3 DNA: TGCGCCAGCAGCGCCGGGGATGAGCAGTTCTTC
CDR3 protein: CASSAGDEQFF

V gene: TRBV7-9
J gene: TRBJ2-1
D gene: NA
clone size: few
CDR3 DNA: TGTGCCAGCAGCTGGGGGGTGTCCTACAATGAGCAGTTCTTC
CDR3 protein: CASSWGVSYNEQFF

V gene: TRBV6-1
J gene: TRBJ2-5
D gene: TRBD1
clone size: NA
CDR3 DNA: TGTGCCAGCACCAGACAGGGACAACAAGAGACCCAGTACTTC
CDR3 protein: CASTRQGQQETQYF

V gene: TRBV7-9
J gene: TRBJ2-1
D gene: TRBD2
clone size: many
CDR3 DNA: TGTGCCAGCAGCCCTATGACTAGCGGGGACAATTACAATGAGCAGTTCTTC
CDR3 protein: CASSPMTSGDNYNEQFF

V gene: TRBV7-3
J gene: TRBJ2-1
D gene: NA
clone size: NA
CDR3 DNA: TGTGCCAGCAGCTTAGGGTTTAACGTGGATGAGCAGTTCTTC
CDR3 protein: CASSLGFNVDEQFF

V gene: TRBV5-5
J gene: TRBJ2-7
D gene: NA
clone size: many
CDR3 DNA: TGTGCCAGCAGCTTGGGTCTGGGGGCGGGAGTTTGGGACGAGCAGTACTTC
CDR3 protein: CASSLGLGAGVWDEQYF

V gene: TRBV6-1
J gene: TRBJ2-7
D gene: NA
clone size: few
CDR3 DNA: TGTGCCAGCAGTGAAGTGGGCAACTCCTACGAGCAGTACTTC
CDR3 protein: CASSEVGNSYEQYF

V gene: TRBV7-8
J gene: TRBJ2-7
D gene: NA
clone size: many
CDR3 DNA: TGTGCCAGCAGCTTCGTACAGGGAGGCTCCTACGAGCAGTACTTC
CDR3 protein: CASSFVQGGSYEQYF

V gene: TRBV20-1
J gene: TRBJ2-7
D gene: NA
clone size: NA
CDR3 DNA: TGCAGTGCTAGAGATCTCCGCGGGCCAACCTACGAGCAGTACTTC
CDR3 protein: CSARDLRGPTYEQYF

V gene: TRBV6-1
J gene: TRBJ2-7
D gene: NA
clone size: many
CDR3 DNA: TGTGCCAGCAGTGAACAGGGATCCCCTCCAAGGAGTCGGCAGTACTTC
CDR3 protein: CASSEQGSPPRSRQYF

V gene: TRBV9
J gene: TRBJ1-3
D gene: NA
clone size: few
CDR3 DNA: TGTGCCAGCAGCTTTCGACAGGACCACTCTGGAAACACCATATATTTT
CDR3 protein: CASSFRQDHSGNTIYF

V gene: TRBV30
J gene: TRBJ2-1
D gene: TRBD2
clone size: many
CDR3 DNA: TGTGCCTGGAGGCTAGCGGTAAATGAGCAGTTCTTC
CDR3 protein: CAWRLAVNEQFF

V gene: TRBV20-1
J gene: TRBJ1-1
D gene: NA
clone size: NA
CDR3 DNA: TGCAGTGCCCTCCGGGGAGGGAACACTGAAGCTTTCTTT
CDR3 protein: CSALRGGNTEAFF

V gene: TRBV6-1
J gene: TRBJ2-7
D gene: TRBD2
clone size: NA
CDR3 DNA: TGTGCCAGTGGGGGGACTATCACCTACGAGCAGTACTTC
CDR3 protein: CASGGTITYEQYF

V gene: TRBV9
J gene: TRBJ2-5
D gene: NA
clone size: NA
CDR3 DNA: TGTGCCAGCAGCGCGACAGGCGAGACCCAGTACTTC
CDR3 protein: CASSATGETQYF

V gene: TRBV4-2
J gene: TRBJ2-7
D gene: NA
clone size: NA
CDR3 DNA: TGTGCCAGCAGCCAAGAGCGGTACTCCTACGAGCAGTACTTC
CDR3 protein: CASSQERYSYEQYF

V gene: TRBV7-9
J gene: TRBJ2-7
D gene: TRBD1
clone size: many
CDR3 DNA: TGTGCCAGCAGCTTAGGACACCCCGGGACAGGTTTCTCCTACGAGCAGTACTTC
CDR3 protein: CASSLGHPGTGFSYEQYF

V gene: TRBV7-9
J gene: TRBJ1-2
D gene: NA
clone size: many
CDR3 DNA: TGTGCCAGCAGCTTAGTAGCAGATCCTTATGGCTACACCTTC
CDR3 protein: CASSLVADPYGYTF

V gene: TRBV7-3
J gene: TRBJ1-1
D gene: NA
clone size: few
CDR3 DNA: TGTGCCAGCAGCTTATTGGCCAGAGACACTGAAGCTTTCTTT
CDR3 protein: CASSLLARDTEAFF